The entry below gives a single T cell receptor (beta chain) sequence along with its context. The entry originates in a study of blood T cell repertoires in COVID-19. The overall study: COVID-19 samples collected from the United States, Italy and Spain covered acute and convalescent phases. T cells, B-cell-depleted T cells, or PBMCs provided the cDNA or gDNA that served as material.

The germline V gene encodes CDR1 KGHSH and CDR2 LQKENI. This CDR3 region has 17 residues. V was pared by 0 bases and J by 1 base, with 4 bases of the junction left unmatched. Per the original methods: Reference gene primer amplification in the assay estimated nucleated cell counts. The protocol was immunoSEQ multiplex PCR, while the TCRdb copy is restricted to in-frame clones and leaves out a portion. D and trimming come from the DNA, and the V and J calls and clone size come from that table. The data hold some 140,000 clones, with roughly 90% observed a single time. The TCR comes from a man between 65 and 85 years old with active COVID-19. The material sequenced was peripheral blood. The chain joins TRBV18 to TRBJ2-2, with 8 nucleotides matching TRBD1. CDR3 sequence: CASSPPGQALNTGELFF. CDR3 nucleotides: TGTGCCAGCTCACCACCGGGACAGGCCTTGAACACCGGGGAGCTGTTTTTT.